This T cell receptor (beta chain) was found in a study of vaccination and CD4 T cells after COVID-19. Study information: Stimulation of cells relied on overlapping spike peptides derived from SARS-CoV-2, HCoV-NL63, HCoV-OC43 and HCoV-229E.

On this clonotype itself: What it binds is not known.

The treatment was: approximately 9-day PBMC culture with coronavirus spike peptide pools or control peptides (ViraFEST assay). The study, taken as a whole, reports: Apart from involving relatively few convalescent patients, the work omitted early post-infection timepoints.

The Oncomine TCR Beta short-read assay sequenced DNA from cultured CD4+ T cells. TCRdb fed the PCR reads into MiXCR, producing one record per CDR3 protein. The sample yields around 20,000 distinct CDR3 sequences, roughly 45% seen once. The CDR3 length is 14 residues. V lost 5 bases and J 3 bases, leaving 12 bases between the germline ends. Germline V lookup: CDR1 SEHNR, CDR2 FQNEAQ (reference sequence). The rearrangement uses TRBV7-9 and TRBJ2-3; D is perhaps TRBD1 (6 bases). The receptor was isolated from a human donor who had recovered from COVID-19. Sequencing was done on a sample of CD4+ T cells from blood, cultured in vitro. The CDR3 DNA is TGTGCCAGCAGCGACGAGAGGGGGACAGATACGCAGTATTTT. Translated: CASSDERGTDTQYF.